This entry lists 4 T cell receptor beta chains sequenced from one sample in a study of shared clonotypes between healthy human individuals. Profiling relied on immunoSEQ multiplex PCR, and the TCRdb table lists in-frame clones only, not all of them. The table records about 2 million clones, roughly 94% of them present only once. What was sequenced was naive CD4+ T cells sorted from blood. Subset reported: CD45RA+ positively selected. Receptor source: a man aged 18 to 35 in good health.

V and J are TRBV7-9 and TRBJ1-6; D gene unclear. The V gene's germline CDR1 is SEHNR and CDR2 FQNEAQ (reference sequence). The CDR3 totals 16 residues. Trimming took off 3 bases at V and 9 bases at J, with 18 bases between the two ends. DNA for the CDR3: TGTGCCAGCAGCTTCGCCGACCGCGGGTATGGTTCACCCCTCCACTTT. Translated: CASSFADRGYGSPLHF. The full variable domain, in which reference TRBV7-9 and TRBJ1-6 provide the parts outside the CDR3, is DTGVSQNPRHKITKRGQNVTFRCDPISEHNRLYWYRQTLGQGPEFLTYFQNEAQLEKSRLLSDRFSAERPKGSFSTLEIQRTEQGDSAMYLCASSFADRGYGSPLHFGNGTRLTVT.

Here the CDR3 reads CASAGDGKAEKLFF. The CDR3, as DNA: TGTGCTAGTGCCGGGGACGGAAAGGCTGAAAAACTGTTTTTT. The V and J genes are TRBV12-5 and TRBJ1-4; D perhaps matches TRBD1 (5 bases). With 7 bases removed from V and 7 bases from J, the gap between germline ends came to 16 bases. The CDR3 has 14 residues. Looked up from germline, CDR1 is LGHNT and CDR2 is FRNRAP. The full variable domain, in which reference TRBV12-5 and TRBJ1-4 provide the parts outside the CDR3, is DARVTQTPRHKVTEMGQEVTMRCQPILGHNTVFWYRQTMMQGLELLAYFRNRAPLDDSGMPKDRFSAEMPDATLATLKIQPSEPRDSAVYFCASAGDGKAEKLFFGSGTQLSVL.

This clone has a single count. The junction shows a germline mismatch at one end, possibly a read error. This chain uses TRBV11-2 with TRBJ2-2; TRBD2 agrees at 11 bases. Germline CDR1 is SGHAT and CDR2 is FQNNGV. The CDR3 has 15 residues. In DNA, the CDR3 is TGTGCCAGCGGCCTAGCGGGAGGTAGCACCTGGGAGCTGTTTTTT. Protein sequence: CASGLAGGSTWELFF.

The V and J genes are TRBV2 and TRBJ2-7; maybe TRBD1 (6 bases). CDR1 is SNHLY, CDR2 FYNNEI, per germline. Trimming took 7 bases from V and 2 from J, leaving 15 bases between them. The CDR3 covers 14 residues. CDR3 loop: CASTGNRAAYEQYF. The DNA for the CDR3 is TGTGCCAGCACGGGGAACAGGGCGGCCTACGAGCAGTACTTC.